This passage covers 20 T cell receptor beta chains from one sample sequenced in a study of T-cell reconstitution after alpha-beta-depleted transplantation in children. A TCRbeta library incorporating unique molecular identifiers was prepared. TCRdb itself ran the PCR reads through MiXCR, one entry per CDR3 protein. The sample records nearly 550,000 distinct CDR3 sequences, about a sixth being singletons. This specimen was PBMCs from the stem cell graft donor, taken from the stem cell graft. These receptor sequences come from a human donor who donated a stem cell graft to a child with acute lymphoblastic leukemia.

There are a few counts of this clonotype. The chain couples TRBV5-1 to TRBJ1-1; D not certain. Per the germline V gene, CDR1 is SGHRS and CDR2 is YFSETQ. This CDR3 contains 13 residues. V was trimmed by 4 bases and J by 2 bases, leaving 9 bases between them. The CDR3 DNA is TGCGCCAGCAGCCCTTATGCTAACACTGAAGCTTTCTTT. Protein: CASSPYANTEAFF.

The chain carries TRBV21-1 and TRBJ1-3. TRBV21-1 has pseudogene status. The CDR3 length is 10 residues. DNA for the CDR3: TGTGCCAGCCAAGGAAACACCATATATTTT. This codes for CASQGNTIYF.

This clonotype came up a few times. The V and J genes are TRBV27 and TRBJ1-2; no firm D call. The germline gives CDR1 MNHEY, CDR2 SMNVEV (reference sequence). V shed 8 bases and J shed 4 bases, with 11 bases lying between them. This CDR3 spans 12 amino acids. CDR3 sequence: CASRRVPYGYTF. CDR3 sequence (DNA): TGTGCCAGCCGGAGGGTCCCCTATGGCTACACCTTC.

The CDR3 region is CASSPGPTEETQYF. CDR3 in DNA: TGCGCCAGCAGCCCAGGACCCACAGAAGAGACCCAGTACTTC. The V and J genes are TRBV5-1 and TRBJ2-5; D not certain. Between the trimmed V and J ends, which lost 4 bases and 3 bases, there was a span of 13 bases. CDR1 is SGHRS and CDR2 is YFSETQ in the germline V gene. CDR3 length: 14 amino acids.

CDR3 amino acids: CSVDPTGQGGSGANVLTF. CDR3 in DNA: TGCAGCGTTGACCCGACCGGACAGGGGGGGTCTGGGGCCAACGTCCTGACTTTC. The chain uses TRBV29-1 and TRBJ2-6; 10 nucleotides align to TRBD1. Germline CDR1 SQVTM, CDR2 ANQGSEA. The CDR3 has 18 residues. With 3 bases clipped from V and 1 base from J, the junction kept 9 bases outside the gene matches.

The CDR3 spells CASSPYRVRGGLGNEQFF. The DNA for the CDR3 is TGTGCCAGCAGCCCGTACCGGGTACGGGGAGGCTTGGGCAATGAGCAGTTCTTC. The chain joins TRBV3-1 to TRBJ2-1, with D possibly being TRBD2 (6 bases). V was shortened by 4 bases and J by 6 bases, with 25 bases between the two germline ends. Germline assignment: CDR1 LGHDT and CDR2 YNNKEL (reference sequence). There are 18 residues in the CDR3.

The CDR3 is CSASYALAGGPHEQYF. Written as DNA, the CDR3 is TGCAGTGCTAGTTACGCTCTAGCGGGAGGGCCCCACGAGCAGTACTTC. J is TRBJ2-7 and V is TRBV20-1, with TRBD2 matching 12 bases. The length of the CDR3 is 16 residues. V gave up 3 bases and J gave up 5 bases; unmatched junction bases: 11. Germline lookup yields CDR1 DFQATT and CDR2 SNEGSKA (reference sequence).

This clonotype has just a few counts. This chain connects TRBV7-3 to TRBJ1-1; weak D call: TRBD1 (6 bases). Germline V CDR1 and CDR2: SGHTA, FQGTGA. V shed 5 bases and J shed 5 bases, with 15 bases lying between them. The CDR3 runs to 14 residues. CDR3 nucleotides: TGTGCCAGCAGCCAACTCGGGGGCGGTACTGAAGCTTTCTTT. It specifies CASSQLGGGTEAFF. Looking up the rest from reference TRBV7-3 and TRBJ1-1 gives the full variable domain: GAGVSQTPSNKVTEKGKYVELRCDPISGHTALYWYRQSLGQGPEFLIYFQGTGAADDSGLPNDRFFAVRPEGSVSTLKIQRTERGDSAVYLCASSQLGGGTEAFFGQGTRLTVV.

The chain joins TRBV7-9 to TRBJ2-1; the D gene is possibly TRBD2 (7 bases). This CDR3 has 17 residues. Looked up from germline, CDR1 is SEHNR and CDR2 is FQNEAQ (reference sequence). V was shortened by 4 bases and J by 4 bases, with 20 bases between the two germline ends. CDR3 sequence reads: CASSSTWGGAQYNEQFF. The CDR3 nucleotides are TGTGCCAGCAGCTCTACGTGGGGGGGGGCCCAATACAATGAGCAGTTCTTC.

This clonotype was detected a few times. The CDR3 DNA reads as TGTGCCAGCAGCGATACAGGGTCTTACTACGAGCAGTACTTC. Translated, it gives CASSDTGSYYEQYF. This sequence joins TRBV7-9 and TRBJ2-7, with D possibly being TRBD1 (6 bases). This CDR3 comprises 14 residues. CDR1 is SEHNR, CDR2 FQNEAQ, per germline (reference sequence). V was shortened by 5 bases and J by 3 bases, with 14 bases between the two germline ends.

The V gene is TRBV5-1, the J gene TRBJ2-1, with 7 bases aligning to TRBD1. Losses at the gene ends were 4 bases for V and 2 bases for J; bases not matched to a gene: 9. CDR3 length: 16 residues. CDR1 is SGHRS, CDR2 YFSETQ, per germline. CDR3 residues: CASSPPQGDPYNEQFF. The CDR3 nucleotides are TGCGCCAGCAGCCCCCCCCAGGGGGACCCCTACAATGAGCAGTTCTTC.

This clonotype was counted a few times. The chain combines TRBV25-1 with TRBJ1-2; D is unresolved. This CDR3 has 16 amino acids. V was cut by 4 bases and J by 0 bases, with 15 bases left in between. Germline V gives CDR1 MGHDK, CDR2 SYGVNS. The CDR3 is CASSGRREGANYGYTF. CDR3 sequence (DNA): TGTGCCAGCAGTGGGCGGCGGGAGGGAGCTAACTATGGCTACACCTTC.

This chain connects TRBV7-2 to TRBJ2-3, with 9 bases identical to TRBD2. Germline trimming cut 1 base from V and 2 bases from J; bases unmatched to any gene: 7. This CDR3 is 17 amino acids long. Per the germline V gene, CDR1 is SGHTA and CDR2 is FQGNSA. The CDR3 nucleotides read TGTGCCAGCAGCTTAGTCCCGCAGCGGGAGGCCACAGATACGCAGTATTTT. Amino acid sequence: CASSLVPQREATDTQYF. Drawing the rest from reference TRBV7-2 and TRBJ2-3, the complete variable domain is GAGVSQSPSNKVTEKGKDVELRCDPISGHTALYWYRQSLGQGLEFLIYFQGNSAPDKSGLPSDRFSAERTGGSVSTLTIQRTQQEDSAVYLCASSLVPQREATDTQYFGPGTRLTVL.

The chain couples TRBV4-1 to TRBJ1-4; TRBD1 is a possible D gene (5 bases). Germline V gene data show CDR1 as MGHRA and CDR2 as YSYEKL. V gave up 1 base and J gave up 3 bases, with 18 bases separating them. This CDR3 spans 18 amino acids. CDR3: CASSQGPRSGGSNEKLFF. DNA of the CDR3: TGCGCCAGCAGCCAAGGTCCAAGGTCGGGGGGGTCTAATGAAAAACTGTTTTTT.

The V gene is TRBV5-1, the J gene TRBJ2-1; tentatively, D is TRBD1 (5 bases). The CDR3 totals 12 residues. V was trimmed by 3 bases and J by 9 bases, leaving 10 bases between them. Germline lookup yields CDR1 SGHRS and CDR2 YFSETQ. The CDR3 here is CASSSIDSEQFF. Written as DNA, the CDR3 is TGCGCCAGCAGCTCTATAGACAGTGAGCAGTTCTTC.

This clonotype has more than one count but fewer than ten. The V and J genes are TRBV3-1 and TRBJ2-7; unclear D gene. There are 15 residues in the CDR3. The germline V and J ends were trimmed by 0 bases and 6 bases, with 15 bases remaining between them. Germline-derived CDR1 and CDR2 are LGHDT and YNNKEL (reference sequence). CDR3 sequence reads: CASSQDLTRGREQYF. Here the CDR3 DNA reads TGTGCCAGCAGCCAAGATCTAACTCGAGGCCGCGAGCAGTACTTC.

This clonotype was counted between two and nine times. CDR3 in amino acids: CASRSSGTSTDTQYF. The CDR3 DNA reads as TGCGCCAGCAGGTCAAGCGGGACTAGCACAGATACGCAGTATTTT. The chain joins TRBV4-1 to TRBJ2-3; 7 nucleotides match TRBD2. CDR1 is MGHRA, CDR2 YSYEKL, per germline. The CDR3 length is 15 residues. Trimming cost V 6 bases and J 0 bases; bases outside gene matches: 6.

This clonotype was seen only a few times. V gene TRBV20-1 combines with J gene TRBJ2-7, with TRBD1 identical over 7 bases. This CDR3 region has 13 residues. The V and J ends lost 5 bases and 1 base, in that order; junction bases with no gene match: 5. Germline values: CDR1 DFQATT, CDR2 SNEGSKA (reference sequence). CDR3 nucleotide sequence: TGCAGTGCTGTACACAGGGGTTCCTACGAGCAGTACTTC. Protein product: CSAVHRGSYEQYF.

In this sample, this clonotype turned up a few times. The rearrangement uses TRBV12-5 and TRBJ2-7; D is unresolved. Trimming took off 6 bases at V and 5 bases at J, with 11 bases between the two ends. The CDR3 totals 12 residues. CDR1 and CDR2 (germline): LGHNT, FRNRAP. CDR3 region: CASGLASDEQYF. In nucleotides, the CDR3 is TGTGCTAGTGGCCTGGCTAGTGACGAGCAGTACTTC.

The CDR3: CASSPPLSPNTQYF. CDR3 DNA: TGTGCCAGCAGCCCCCCACTCTCCCCCAATACGCAGTATTTT. The chain carries TRBV7-3 and TRBJ2-3, with unresolved D. Germline assignment: CDR1 SGHTA and CDR2 FQGTGA. This CDR3 is built from 14 residues. The V gene lost 5 bases and the J gene lost 7 bases, with 16 bases spanning the gap.